This note documents a single TCR beta chain sequence. Its antigen is currently unknown. Investigators reverse transcribed all isolated RNA, so they sequenced expressed TCRB transcripts. Some clones are missing from TCRdb's copy, which holds only in-frame ones; the method was immunoSEQ multiplex PCR. The repertoire holds some 410,000 clones, with approximately 14% as singletons. Via CD45RO/CCR7/CD25/CD127/CD95/CD27, cells of the CD4+ naive, central memory, regulatory and stem cell-like memory subsets were sorted. This sample stems from a study of beta chain features in type 1 diabetes. Points from the study as a whole: PCR might show a preference for shorter templates, equally across patients and controls. Resolution of whether HLA type affects TCRB rearrangement was not achieved here. The VDJ junctions of type 1 diabetes patients carried fewer insertions and more deletions.

CDR3 length equals 16 residues. Trimming cost V 2 bases and J 5 bases, with 16 bases left between them. Germline assignment: CDR1 SGHAT and CDR2 FQNNGV. This rearrangement joins TRBV11-2 to TRBJ2-1; D might be TRBD1 or TRBD2, each matching 5 bases. The sample consisted of naive CD4+ T cells from blood. The TCR originated in a man aged 25 to 40 in good health. CDR3 residues: CASSLRTGRGHNEQFF. The DNA of the CDR3 is TGTGCCAGCAGCTTACGGACGGGACGCGGTCACAATGAGCAGTTCTTC.